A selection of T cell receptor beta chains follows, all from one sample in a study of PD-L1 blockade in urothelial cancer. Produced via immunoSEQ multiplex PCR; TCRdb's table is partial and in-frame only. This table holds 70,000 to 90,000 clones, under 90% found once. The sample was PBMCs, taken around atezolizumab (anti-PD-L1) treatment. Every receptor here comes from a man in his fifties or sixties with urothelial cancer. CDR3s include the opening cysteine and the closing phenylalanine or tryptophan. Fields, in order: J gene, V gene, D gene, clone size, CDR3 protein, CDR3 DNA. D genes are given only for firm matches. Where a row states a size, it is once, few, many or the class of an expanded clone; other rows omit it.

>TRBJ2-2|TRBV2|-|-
CASSEAGVGTGELFF
TGTGCCAGCAGTGAAGCCGGGGTCGGCACCGGGGAGCTGTTTTTT
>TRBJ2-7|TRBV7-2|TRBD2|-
CASSLEAGGRNEQYF
TGTGCCAGCAGCTTAGAGGCGGGAGGGAGGAACGAGCAGTACTTC
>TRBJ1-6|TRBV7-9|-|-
CASSPGRAGNSPLHF
TGTGCCAGCAGCCCCGGGAGGGCTGGGAATTCACCCCTCCACTTT
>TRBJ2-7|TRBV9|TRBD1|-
CASSVGRSGTDEQYF
TGTGCCAGCAGCGTAGGAAGGAGTGGGACAGACGAGCAGTACTTC
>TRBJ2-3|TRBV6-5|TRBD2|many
CASSLAGGTTDTQYF
TGTGCCAGCAGCCTAGCGGGAGGGACGACAGATACGCAGTATTTT
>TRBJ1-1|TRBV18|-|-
CASSNGTFTEAFF
TGTGCCAGCTCAAACGGGACTTTCACTGAAGCTTTCTTT
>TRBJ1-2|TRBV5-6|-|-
CASSWGPTGYTF
TGTGCCAGCAGCTGGGGCCCAACGGGCTACACCTTC
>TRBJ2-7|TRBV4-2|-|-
CASSRGTQSYEQYF
TGTGCCAGCAGTCGGGGGACTCAATCCTACGAGCAGTACTTC
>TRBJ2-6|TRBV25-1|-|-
CASSALDSDRSGANVLTF
TGTGCCAGCAGTGCCCTGGACAGCGACCGATCAGGGGCCAACGTCCTGACTTTC
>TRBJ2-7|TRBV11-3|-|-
CASSWGTSGRQYF
TGTGCCAGCAGCTGGGGCACATCAGGACGGCAGTACTTC